This T cell receptor beta chain derives from a study of blood T cells in healthy people across ages. PCR was performed a second time for about 7 to 12 cycles using a sample-barcoded 5' primer and a J-beta primer mix. A single record per CDR3 protein comes from TCRdb applying MiXCR to the 5' RACE reads. The sample contains more than 650,000 distinct CDR3 sequences, roughly 25% of which appear only once. Germline V lookup: CDR1 SGHTA, CDR2 FQGNSA. The CDR3 extends over 16 amino acids. With V trimmed by 2 bases and J by 4 bases, 8 bases remained unmatched. In addition, the sample was reused for a study of T cells of mothers and their children.

V is TRBV7-2 and J is TRBJ2-5, with TRBD2 matching over 9 bases. The TCR originated in a boy aged 10-17 years in good health. The specimen was blood. This CDR3 is CASSLTPSGAGETQYF. The DNA of the CDR3 is TGTGCCAGCAGCTTAACCCCTAGCGGGGCTGGAGAGACCCAGTACTTC.